The 29 T cell receptor beta chains presented below share a single source sample, sequenced in a study of breast tumors, draining lymph nodes, adjacent tissues. The lymph nodes were axillary draining lymph nodes from breast cancer patients. From the multiplex PCR reads, TCRdb called clonotypes with MiXCR, one entry per CDR3 protein. The table has 150,000 to 200,000 distinct CDR3 sequences, around a third seen once; the top ten hold 4.3%. The source material was axillary lymph node tissue. The receptors were sampled from a female donor with breast cancer. Some clones in this sample may be carry-over from other donors' samples.

Notes on this clonotype: A much larger clone sits a single nucleotide away, making a read error possible. The chain uses TRBV20-1 and TRBJ1-5; D is perhaps TRBD1 (6 bases). The CDR3 contains 15 residues. Germline V gives CDR1 DFQATT, CDR2 SNEGSKA (reference sequence). This CDR3 reads CSATLRGKGNQPQRF. Written as DNA, the CDR3 is TGCAGTGCTACCCTGAGGGGGAAAGGCAATCAGCCCCAGCGTTTT.

The chain carries TRBV19 and TRBJ1-5; TRBD1 agrees at 7 bases. Germline loops: CDR1 LNHDA, CDR2 SQIVND (reference sequence). This CDR3 has 16 residues. V was clipped by 3 bases and J by 3 bases; unmatched bases: 8. CDR3 loop: CASSIPRQGLNQPQHF. CDR3 DNA sequence: TGTGCCAGTAGTATTCCCCGACAGGGTCTCAATCAGCCCCAGCATTTT.

This clonotype has only a few counts. This chain uses TRBV6-2 or TRBV6-3 with TRBJ2-7, with D unresolved. CDR1 MNHEY and CDR2 SVGEGT come from the germline V gene. This CDR3 region has 11 residues. V was cut by 5 bases and J by 6 bases, with 8 bases left in between. The CDR3 region has the DNA TGTGCCAGCAGTCACCCGCCCGAGCAGTACTTC. Protein sequence: CASSHPPEQYF.

Only a few counts were recorded for this clonotype. A much larger clone is a single base away; this may be a read error. The gene calls are TRBV29-1 and TRBJ2-5; 7 bases fit TRBD2. Trimming cost V 5 bases and J 7 bases; bases outside gene matches: 13. Germline assignment: CDR1 SQVTM and CDR2 ANQGSEA. The CDR3 spans 14 residues. CDR3 sequence reads: CSVTPTSGIGTQYF. The CDR3 bases are TGCAGCGTTACCCCCACGAGCGGGATAGGGACCCAGTACTTC. The full variable domain, rest sourced from reference TRBV29-1 and TRBJ2-5, is SAVISQKPSRDICQRGTSLTIQCQVDSQVTMMFWYRQQPGQSLTLIATANQGSEATYESGFVIDKFPISRPNLTFSTLTVSNMSPEDSSIYLCSVTPTSGIGTQYFGPGTRLLVL.

This clonotype was recorded at least ten times. The J gene is TRBJ1-4, the V gene TRBV7-9, with a tentative D call TRBD1 (6 bases). Germline CDR1 reads SEHNR; CDR2 reads FQNEAQ (reference sequence). With 5 bases removed from V and 10 bases from J, the gap between germline ends came to 14 bases. The CDR3 loop spans 13 amino acids. CDR3 bases: TGTGCCAGCAGCCCGGACGCCAGGGGAAAACTGTTTTTT. This codes for CASSPDARGKLFF.

The rearrangement joins TRBV7-9 to TRBJ1-4; D uncertain. Germline V gene lookup returns CDR1 SEHNR and CDR2 FQNEAQ (reference sequence). This CDR3 contains 13 residues. V was cut by 6 bases and J by 7 bases, with 12 bases left in between. CDR3 nucleotide sequence: TGTGCCAGCAGTTATAGCGGGCGTGAAAAACTGTTTTTT. This sequence encodes CASSYSGREKLFF.

In its sample, this clonotype was seen many times. The rearrangement uses TRBV12-3 or TRBV12-4 and TRBJ2-2; D ambiguous. This CDR3 spans 13 amino acids. V lost 9 bases to trimming and J lost 5 bases, with 13 bases between them. CDR3 in DNA: TGTGCCAGTGCGGCCCCCGGAACCGGGGAGCTGTTTTTT. This sequence encodes CASAAPGTGELFF.

This clonotype was detected many times. The chain joins TRBV7-2 to TRBJ1-6; TRBD1 might be the D (5 bases). Germline V gene lookup returns CDR1 SGHTA and CDR2 FQGNSA. CDR3 length equals 15 residues. Deletions cut 5 bases from V and 9 bases from J, with 17 bases between. In DNA, the CDR3 is TGTGCCAGCAGCCGTGTAAGCGGGGCCGGTTCACCCCTCCACTTT. Its translation: CASSRVSGAGSPLHF.

This clonotype was counted ten times or more. V and J are TRBV11-2 and TRBJ2-5, with D possibly being TRBD2 (7 bases). V was trimmed by 1 base and J by 5 bases, leaving 20 bases between them. CDR3 size: 17 residues. CDR1 and CDR2 (germline): SGHAT, FQNNGV. The chain's CDR3 is CASSLASGGGGGETQYF. CDR3 DNA sequence: TGTGCCAGCAGCTTAGCGTCGGGCGGAGGGGGGGGTGAGACCCAGTACTTC.

The V and J genes are TRBV4-2 and TRBJ2-3; TRBD2 agrees at 10 bases. CDR3 length equals 16 residues. Germline V CDR1 and CDR2: LGHNA, YNFKEQ. Trimming at V came to 2 bases and at J to 3 bases, leaving 5 bases not matched to a gene. DNA of the CDR3: TGTGCCAGCAGCCAAACTAGCGGGGTTGGGACAGATACGCAGTATTTT. Protein: CASSQTSGVGTDTQYF.

This clonotype has a handful of counts. The gene calls are TRBV5-8 and TRBJ1-1; D ambiguous. Between the trimmed V and J ends, which lost 0 bases and 10 bases, there was a span of 13 bases. The CDR3 spans 13 residues. CDR1 and CDR2 from the germline V gene are SGHTS and YDEGEE. The CDR3 protein is CASSLEYGRGAFF. CDR3 sequence (DNA): TGTGCCAGCAGCTTGGAGTACGGGCGAGGAGCTTTCTTT.

V usage is TRBV7-2 and J usage is TRBJ1-3; D gene ambiguous. Germline lookup yields CDR1 SGHTA and CDR2 FQGNSA. V was clipped by 5 bases and J by 8 bases, with 4 bases between them. The CDR3 totals 10 residues. The CDR3 DNA is TGTGCCAGCAGCCTAGACACCATATATTTT. Amino acids: CASSLDTIYF.

This clonotype was detected ten times or more. The chain joins TRBV2 to TRBJ2-5, with D possibly called TRBD1 or TRBD2 (5 bases each). Germline CDR1 reads SNHLY; CDR2 reads FYNNEI. The CDR3 length is 17 residues. The V gene lost 6 bases and the J gene lost 0 bases, with 20 bases spanning the gap. CDR3 in DNA: TGTGCCAGCAGGAAGGGGCCTAGCTCGTTGGACCAAGAGACCCAGTACTTC. This gives the protein CASRKGPSSLDQETQYF.

Remarks on this clonotype: One junction end does not reproduce the germline sequence, and a read error may be involved. The rearrangement joins TRBV9 to TRBJ2-2, with D possibly being TRBD2 (6 bases). Germline V gene data show CDR1 as SGDLS and CDR2 as YYNGEE. The CDR3 has 16 residues. The CDR3 is CASSVDFGGNAGELFF. The CDR3 DNA reads as TGTGCCAGCAGCGTAGATTTTGGGGGGAACGCCGGGGAGCTGTTTTTT. Full variable domain (missing parts from reference TRBV9 and TRBJ2-2): DSGVTQTPKHLITATGQRVTLRCSPRSGDLSVYWYQQSLDQGLQFLIQYYNGEERAKGNILERFSAQQFPDLHSELNLSSLELGDSALYFCASSVDFGGNAGELFFGEGSRLTVL.

The chain links TRBV20-1 to TRBJ2-2; D ambiguous. CDR1 is DFQATT and CDR2 is SNEGSKA in the germline V gene (reference sequence). V lost 1 base and J 9 bases, leaving 0 bases between the germline ends. This CDR3 region has 9 residues. The CDR3 loop is CSARGELFF. As DNA, the CDR3 is TGCAGTGCTAGAGGGGAGCTGTTTTTT.

The table lists this clonotype with many counts. The rearrangement joins TRBV4-1 to TRBJ1-6, with 10 bases that match TRBD1. Germline V gene sequence: CDR1 MGHRA, CDR2 YSYEKL. There are 18 residues in the CDR3. V dropped 4 bases and J dropped 7; count of bases not matched to a gene: 13. The CDR3 here is CASSLESTGTGENSPLHF. DNA for the CDR3: TGCGCCAGCAGCCTAGAATCCACCGGGACAGGGGAGAATTCACCCCTCCACTTT.

This clonotype has at least ten counts. The rearrangement uses TRBV2 and TRBJ2-3; 9 bases match TRBD1. CDR1 and CDR2 (germline): SNHLY, FYNNEI. This CDR3 region has 13 residues. J gave up 4 bases and V 9 bases, and 5 bases lay outside the gene matches. The CDR3 here is CARQGQGADTQYF. The CDR3 DNA reads as TGTGCCAGGCAGGGACAGGGCGCAGATACGCAGTATTTT.

This clonotype was seen repeatedly, ten times or more. This rearrangement joins TRBV7-2 to TRBJ2-3, with 9 nucleotides matching TRBD2. The CDR3 has 15 residues. V gave up 5 bases and J gave up 5 bases; unmatched junction bases: 8. Germline CDR1 is SGHTA and CDR2 is FQGNSA. The CDR3 DNA reads TGTGCCAGCAGCACAGATAGCGGGGGCGGAGATACGCAGTATTTT. It codes for CASSTDSGGGDTQYF.

This clonotype was picked up many times. The chain uses TRBV30 and TRBJ2-7; D possibly corresponds to TRBD2 (6 bases). Per the germline V gene, CDR1 is GTSNPN and CDR2 is SVGIG (reference sequence). The CDR3 consists of 14 residues. V gave up 0 bases and J gave up 6 bases, with 15 bases separating them. Written as DNA, the CDR3 is TGTGCCTGGAGTGTAAGACTAGACGGCCGCGAGCAGTACTTC. Amino acids: CAWSVRLDGREQYF.

This clonotype turned up a few times. The chain is built from TRBV4-2 and TRBJ2-5; 9 bases are a match to TRBD1. The germline V gene has CDR1 LGHNA and CDR2 YNFKEQ. V lost 3 bases, J lost 5 bases, and 4 bases stayed unmatched. This CDR3 region has 14 residues. CDR3 nucleotide sequence: TGTGCCAGCAGCCATCACGGACAGGGGGAGACCCAGTACTTC. This codes for CASSHHGQGETQYF.

This clonotype was found many times. V and J are TRBV18 and TRBJ2-3; possible D gene TRBD1, 7 bases. The CDR3 is made up of 13 amino acids. From germline, CDR1 is KGHSH and CDR2 LQKENI. Deletions cut 8 bases from V and 4 bases from J, with 13 bases between. The CDR3 loop reads CASTDRDSDTQYF. CDR3 coding DNA: TGTGCCAGCACTGACAGGGACTCAGATACGCAGTATTTT.

The chain joins TRBV24-1 to TRBJ2-6; maybe TRBD1 (7 bases). The V gene's germline CDR1 is KGHDR and CDR2 SFDVKD. The CDR3 totals 18 residues. Between the trimmed V and J ends, which lost 4 bases and 0 bases, there was a span of 15 bases. The CDR3 spells CATSEGGTVSSGANVLTF. The CDR3, as DNA: TGTGCCACCAGTGAGGGCGGGACAGTGAGCTCTGGGGCCAACGTCCTGACTTTC.

This sequence joins TRBV20-1 and TRBJ2-6; D unresolved. V lost 6 bases and J lost 0, with 6 bases in between. CDR3 length: 13 amino acids. Germline lookup yields CDR1 DFQATT and CDR2 SNEGSKA (reference sequence). CDR3 DNA: TGCAGTGCCCCGAACTCTGGGGCCAACGTCCTGACTTTC. Residues: CSAPNSGANVLTF.

This clonotype was counted a single time. This sequence may be a read error, since a much larger clone differs from it by one base. The V call is TRBV20-1, the J call TRBJ2-6; either TRBD1 or TRBD2 may fit D (5 bases each). The germline gives CDR1 DFQATT, CDR2 SNEGSKA (reference sequence). CDR3 length: 14 residues. DNA of the CDR3: TGCAGTGCTCGCGTGGACTCTGGGGCCACCGTCCTGACTTTC. As protein: CSARVDSGATVLTF.

This clonotype was recorded at least ten times. The rearrangement joins TRBV20-1 to TRBJ1-5, with unresolved D. Trimming removed 4 bases from V and 4 bases from J, with 11 bases in between. CDR1 and CDR2 (germline): DFQATT, SNEGSKA (reference sequence). CDR3 length equals 13 residues. Written as DNA, the CDR3 is TGCAGTGCTACCGGGCCGATAAATCAGCCCCAGCATTTT. This translates into CSATGPINQPQHF.

This clonotype was counted a few times. The chain is built from TRBV28 and TRBJ2-7; D is uncertain. The germline V gene encodes CDR1 MDHEN and CDR2 SYDVKM. The CDR3 runs 14 residues. Trimming left V 3 bases short and J 1 base short, with 10 bases between. The CDR3 reads CASSFLQKSYEQYF. Here the CDR3 DNA reads TGTGCCAGCAGTTTCTTACAGAAATCCTACGAGCAGTACTTC.

There are many counts of this clonotype. The rearrangement links TRBV12-3 or TRBV12-4 to TRBJ2-6; no clear D gene. Deletions cut 3 bases from V and 0 bases from J, with 9 bases between. The CDR3 is 16 residues long. CDR3 sequence: CASSLDWVSGANVLTF. CDR3 in DNA: TGTGCCAGCAGTTTGGATTGGGTCTCTGGGGCCAACGTCCTGACTTTC.

This clonotype showed up many times. The V call is TRBV11-3, the J call TRBJ2-1, with no clear D. There are 16 residues in the CDR3. The germline gives CDR1 SGHNT, CDR2 YENEEA. The V and J ends lost 5 bases and 0 bases respectively, with 14 bases between them. CDR3 amino acids: CASSPNRLASYNEQFF. CDR3 bases: TGTGCCAGCAGCCCAAACAGACTGGCCTCCTACAATGAGCAGTTCTTC.

This clonotype was seen repeatedly, ten times or more. The V and J genes are TRBV7-2 and TRBJ2-3; no reliable D call. V lost 5 bases to trimming and J lost 0 bases, with 9 bases between them. The CDR3 has 14 residues. Looked up from germline, CDR1 is SGHTA and CDR2 is FQGNSA. The CDR3 nucleotides read TGTGCCAGCAGCACACGTCTTAGCACAGATACGCAGTATTTT. Translation gives CASSTRLSTDTQYF.